Below, 14 T cell receptor beta chains from the same sample are listed, as sequenced in a study of T cell repertoires in ileal Crohn's disease. The assay was immunoSEQ multiplex PCR, and TCRdb's table has in-frame clones only and misses some. This sample yields 10,000 to 15,000 clones, of which roughly 72% are seen a single time; less than 5.5% belongs to the top ten. The sample comprised ileal tissue. The receptors were gathered from an adult with Crohn's disease.

This chain connects TRBV13 to TRBJ1-5; 8 bases agree with TRBD1. V trimming: 5 bases; J trimming: 1 base; junction bases outside the gene matches: 1. Germline CDR1 reads PRHDT; CDR2 reads FYEKMQ (reference sequence). This CDR3 comprises 14 residues. The CDR3 DNA reads as TGTGCCAGCAGCCAGGGGGCCAGCAATCAGCCCCAGCATTTT. It encodes CASSQGASNQPQHF.

Only a few counts were recorded for this clone. This chain connects TRBV7-9 to TRBJ1-2; TRBD1 might be the D (5 bases). CDR1 and CDR2 from the germline V gene are SEHNR and FQNEAQ (reference sequence). The germline V and J ends were trimmed by 0 bases and 2 bases, with 16 bases remaining between them. This CDR3 has 17 residues. This CDR3 is CASSLAGEGPGNYGYTF. The CDR3 nucleotides read TGTGCCAGCAGCTTAGCAGGAGAAGGCCCAGGGAACTATGGCTACACCTTC.

The rearrangement uses TRBV28 and TRBJ1-5; a possible D gene is TRBD1 (6 bases). This CDR3 region has 15 residues. In germline, CDR1 is MDHEN, CDR2 SYDVKM. Trimming removed 7 bases at V and 2 bases at J, with 15 bases between. Here the CDR3 reads CASTSPRQGNQPQHF. CDR3 sequence (DNA): TGTGCCAGCACCAGCCCCCGACAGGGCAATCAGCCCCAGCATTTT.

The chain combines TRBV6-6 with TRBJ2-7; the D is unclear. The CDR3 length is 14 residues. CDR1 and CDR2 (germline): MNHNY, SVGAGI (reference sequence). V gave up 2 bases and J gave up 5 bases, with 13 bases separating them. CDR3 DNA: TGTGCCAGCAGTTACCTTGCGTCATCCCACGAGCAGTACTTC. Protein: CASSYLASSHEQYF.

V is TRBV6-1 and J is TRBJ2-7, with D possibly matching TRBD1 (5 bases). Per germline, CDR1 MNHNS and CDR2 SASEGT. V lost 0 bases and J 2 bases, leaving 8 bases between the germline ends. The CDR3 consists of 14 residues. The CDR3 protein is CASSEAGRAYEQYF. The CDR3 DNA reads TGTGCCAGCAGTGAAGCCGGCAGGGCCTACGAGCAGTACTTC.

The V gene is TRBV5-4, the J gene TRBJ1-2; no clear D. V lost 4 bases, J lost 2 bases, and 15 bases lay in between. The CDR3 has 15 amino acids. Germline CDR1 SGHNT, CDR2 YYREEE (reference sequence). The DNA for the CDR3 is TGTGCCAGCAGCCCCTACGCGGTAACCAACTATGGCTACACCTTC. Its translation is CASSPYAVTNYGYTF.

The V call is TRBV27, the J call TRBJ2-3; a weak D match, TRBD2 (6 bases). Germline V gene sequence: CDR1 MNHEY, CDR2 SMNVEV (reference sequence). This CDR3 contains 16 residues. V was pared by 5 bases and J by 0 bases, with 15 bases between. CDR3 DNA: TGTGCCAGCAGTCGCTTCGGAGGGGTTAGCACAGATACGCAGTATTTT. Amino acid sequence: CASSRFGGVSTDTQYF.

The V gene is TRBV7-2, the J gene TRBJ1-1, with a weak D call TRBD1 (6 bases). The CDR3 sequence is 12 residues long. Germline loops: CDR1 SGHTA, CDR2 FQGNSA. V lost 5 bases and J 9 bases, leaving 13 bases between the germline ends. DNA of the CDR3: TGTGCCAGCAGCGCTGGGACAAATCAAGCTTTCTTT. Protein sequence: CASSAGTNQAFF.

V and J are TRBV7-2 and TRBJ1-4, with D unclear. Per germline, CDR1 SGHTA and CDR2 FQGNSA. This CDR3 is 17 amino acids long. V lost 4 bases to trimming and J lost 3 bases, with 18 bases between them. CDR3 nucleotides: TGTGCCAGCAGCTCACGGGGTAACCTGTTGGCTAATGAAAAACTGTTTTTT. Amino acid sequence: CASSSRGNLLANEKLFF.

The sample holds a few counts of this clone. The CDR3 loop is CASSQGPYNEQFF. CDR3 nucleotide sequence: TGTGCCAGCAGCCAAGGGCCTTACAATGAGCAGTTCTTC. This rearrangement joins TRBV14 to TRBJ2-1; D gene unclear. Germline V gene sequence: CDR1 SGHDN, CDR2 FVKESK. V was cut by 1 base and J by 4 bases, with 5 bases left in between. The CDR3 is 13 residues long.

V is TRBV29-1 and J is TRBJ1-2, with D unclear. Trimming removed 6 bases at V and 3 bases at J, with 11 bases between. The germline V gene has CDR1 SQVTM and CDR2 ANQGSEA. This CDR3 comprises 12 residues. The CDR3 spells CSVRRSDYGYTF. The DNA for the CDR3 is TGCAGCGTCCGTCGGAGCGACTATGGCTACACCTTC.

V is TRBV6-5 and J is TRBJ1-2, with TRBD1 identical over 8 bases. The CDR3 has 16 amino acids. Germline V gene data show CDR1 as MNHEY and CDR2 as SVGAGI. The V and J ends lost 2 bases and 2 bases, in that order; junction bases with no gene match: 7. The CDR3 bases are TGTGCCAGCAGTTACCAGTGGGGACAGGAGAACTATGGCTACACCTTC. Protein sequence: CASSYQWGQENYGYTF.

V usage is TRBV28 and J usage is TRBJ1-1; no definite D call. The CDR3 is 15 amino acids. With 1 base removed from V and 0 bases from J, the gap between germline ends came to 9 bases. Germline V CDR1 and CDR2: MDHEN, SYDVKM. DNA of the CDR3: TGTGCCAGCAGTTTATCGAATCCGGTGAACACTGAAGCTTTCTTT. Encoded protein: CASSLSNPVNTEAFF.

The V gene is TRBV5-1, the J gene TRBJ1-1; possible D gene TRBD1, 6 bases. CDR1 and CDR2 from the germline V gene are SGHRS and YFSETQ. The ends were cut back, 4 bases at V and 3 bases at J, with 13 bases in the middle. The CDR3 length is 14 residues. The CDR3 loop is CASSHRVTDTEAFF. As DNA, the CDR3 is TGCGCCAGCAGCCACAGGGTAACTGACACTGAAGCTTTCTTT. The variable domain in full, with the rest retrieved from reference TRBV5-1 and TRBJ1-1, is KAGVTQTPRYLIKTRGQQVTLSCSPISGHRSVSWYQQTPGQGLQFLFEYFSETQRNKGNFPGRFSGRQFSNSRSEMNVSTLELGDSALYLCASSHRVTDTEAFFGQGTRLTVV.